This T cell receptor beta chain appears in the sequencing data of a study of early T cells in non-severe SARS-CoV-2 infection (dated by TCRdb to about 2021). Regarding the study in general: Bulk RNA from unsorted whole blood was used for TCR sequencing, so alpha and beta chains could not be paired.

A case-control design nested within a healthcare worker cohort in London, UK, was used, with weekly nasopharyngeal swab PCR tests and blood sampling performed. Healthcare workers were recruited during the week of the UK lockdown, between 23 and 31 March 2020, and followed weekly for up to 16 weeks. The library relied on 5' RACE. For sequencing, a NextSeq 500 was employed. To correct for sequencing error and PCR bias, the TCR library protocol tagged individual cDNA molecules with unique molecular identifiers. Both TCR alpha and beta chains were sequenced, and tight co-correlation was observed between alpha and beta sequence abundances in each sample. From the authors' description of their analysis: V gene, J gene and CDR3 annotation of TCR sequences was performed with Decombinator V4. TCRs were defined as expanded if a significant change between any two time points was detected under a Poisson model with p below 0.0001. TCR abundances were normalised to the total number of TCRs sequenced per sample and were expressed as counts per million. TRAV1-2 paired with TRAJ12, TRAJ20 or TRAJ33 defined MAIT TCRs, while TRAV10 paired with TRAJ18 defined iNKT TCRs. VDJdb, accessed 1 November 2021, was searched for CMV, EBV and SARS-CoV-2 annotated TCRs, with TCRs annotated for multiple antigens excluded. TCRdb passed the public sequencing reads through fastp at Q25 and MiXCR, retaining productive beta sequences. CDR3 protein duplicates are merged, each entry listing the most common genes and DNA. What appears here as the V and J calls and clone size reflects TCRdb's work, not the paper's. The sample records just under 65,000 distinct CDR3 sequences, 10% to 15% of which are singletons. The top ten constitute around 4% of the sample.

What the authors observed across the whole study: VDJdb matching was skewed toward anti-spike CD8 responses and likely underestimated virus-specific expansions, missing private and CD4 specificities.

The trim is 4 bases for V and 2 bases for J, with a gap of 13 bases between the germline ends. For CDR1 and CDR2, the germline V gene lists KGHDR and SFDVKD. The CDR3 starts with the cysteine, ends with the phenylalanine, and has 15 residues. This entry keeps only the CDR3 DNA: 45 bases, framed from base 1. Notes on this clonotype: This receptor's antigen is unknown. No quality values exist for individual bases; no much larger clone is one base distant.

This clonotype was sampled from an adult who was a healthcare worker with PCR-confirmed SARS-CoV-2 infection or an uninfected control (not recorded which). The rearranged chain carries TRBV24-1 and TRBJ2-5; the D gene is unclear. Sequenced material: whole blood. The base sequence is TGTGCCACCAGTGACCGGACGGACCCACAAGAGACCCAGTACTTC. It translates to CATSDRTDPQETQYF.